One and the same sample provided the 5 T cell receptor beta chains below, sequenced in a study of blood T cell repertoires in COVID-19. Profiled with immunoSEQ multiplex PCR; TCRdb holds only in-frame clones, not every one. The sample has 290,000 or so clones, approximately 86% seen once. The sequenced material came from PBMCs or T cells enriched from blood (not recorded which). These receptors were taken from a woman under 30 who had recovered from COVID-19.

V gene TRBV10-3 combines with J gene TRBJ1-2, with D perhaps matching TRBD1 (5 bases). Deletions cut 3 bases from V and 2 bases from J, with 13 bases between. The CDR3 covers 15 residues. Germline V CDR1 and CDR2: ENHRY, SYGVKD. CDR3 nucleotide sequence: TGTGCCATCAGTGACAGTGGGCGGGGCAACTATGGCTACACCTTC. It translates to CAISDSGRGNYGYTF.

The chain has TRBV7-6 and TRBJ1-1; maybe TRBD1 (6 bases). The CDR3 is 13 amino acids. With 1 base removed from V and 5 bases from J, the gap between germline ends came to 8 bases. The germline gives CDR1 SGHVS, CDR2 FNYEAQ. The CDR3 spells CASSLGGGTEAFF. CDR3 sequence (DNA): TGTGCCAGCAGCTTAGGAGGGGGAACTGAAGCTTTCTTT.

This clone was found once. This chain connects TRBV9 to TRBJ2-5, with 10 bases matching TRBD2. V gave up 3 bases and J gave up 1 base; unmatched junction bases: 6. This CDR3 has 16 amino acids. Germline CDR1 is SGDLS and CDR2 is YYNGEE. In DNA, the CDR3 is TGTGCCAGCAGCGCGCATAGCGGGGGGCGCCAAGAGACCCAGTACTTC. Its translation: CASSAHSGGRQETQYF.

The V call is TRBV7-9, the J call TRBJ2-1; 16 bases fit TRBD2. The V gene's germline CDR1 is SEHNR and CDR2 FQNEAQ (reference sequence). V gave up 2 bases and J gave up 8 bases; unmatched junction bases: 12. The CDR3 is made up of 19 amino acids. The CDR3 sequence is CASSLRGLAGGPIFDEQFF. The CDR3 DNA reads TGTGCCAGCAGCTTACGGGGACTAGCGGGAGGGCCTATTTTCGATGAGCAGTTCTTC.

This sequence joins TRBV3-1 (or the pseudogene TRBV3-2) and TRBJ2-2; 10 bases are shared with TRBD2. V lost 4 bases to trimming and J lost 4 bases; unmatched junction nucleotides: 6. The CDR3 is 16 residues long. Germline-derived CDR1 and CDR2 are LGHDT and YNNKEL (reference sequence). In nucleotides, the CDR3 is TGTGCCAGCAGCCTCGACAGCGGGAGGGCCACCGGGGAGCTGTTTTTT. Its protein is CASSLDSGRATGELFF.